This T cell receptor beta chain was captured in a study of cytomegalovirus exposure and HLA in healthy donors. Study at large: There were around 390 genotyped donors. Of these, roughly 80% fell in the genetic ancestry cluster associated with self-reported Caucasian donors.

The CDR3 runs to 15 residues. Trimming left V 2 bases short and J 1 base short, with 9 bases between. Germline values: CDR1 LNHDA, CDR2 SQIVND (reference sequence). PCR amplification relied on 60 Vbeta primers (plus 13 Jbeta primers). Measured with immunoSEQ multiplex PCR; TCRdb has only the in-frame clones, and not every one. There are over 150,000 clones in the sample; around four fifths occur only once, and approximately 7% lies in the top ten. Sequencing was done on a sample of PBMCs. This TCR came from a male donor in good health and CMV-seropositive. The chain links TRBV19 to TRBJ2-1; D gene unclear. The CDR3 coding sequence is TGTGCCAGTAGTATACAACAGACGTCCTACAATGAGCAGTTCTTC. The encoded protein is CASSIQQTSYNEQFF. The full variable domain, its missing parts supplied by reference TRBV19 and TRBJ2-1, is DGGITQSPKYLFRKEGQNVTLSCEQNLNHDAMYWYRQDPGQGLRLIYYSQIVNDFQKGDIAEGYSVSREKKESFPLTVTSAQKNPTAFYLCASSIQQTSYNEQFFGPGTRLTVL.